This entry features one TCR beta chain sequence. The antigen is undetermined. V lost 5 bases, J lost 7 bases, and 11 bases stayed unmatched. Germline assignment: CDR1 DFQATT and CDR2 SNEGSKA (reference sequence). This CDR3 is 15 amino acids long. The entry originates in a study of post-analysis software for immune sequencing data. Study details: Disease courses included relapsing-remitting, secondary progressive and progressive-relapsing multiple sclerosis. Whole-study results and caveats: Same-batch samples co-clustered strongly by F measure. Normalized Chao1 diversity in multiple sclerosis patients fell significantly below that of controls. Patients showed TRBV5-6, TRBV5-1 and TRBV20-1 among five TRBV segments more frequent than in controls.

Libraries were made from TCR beta cDNA, and they carried unique molecular identifiers. Input amounts of about 0.95 to 10 million T cells were used. These gave 500,000 or so cDNA molecules, so each molecule approximated one T cell. TCRdb re-derived calls from the PCR reads in MiXCR, one entry per CDR3 protein. The sample has hundreds of thousands of distinct CDR3 sequences; roughly 50% are singletons. The clonotype comes from a girl aged 10 to 17 with multiple sclerosis. The genes are TRBV20-1 and TRBJ2-2, with TRBD2 matching over 9 bases. Sequences were obtained from blood. CDR3 residues: CSAASGREGVGELFF. CDR3 nucleotides: TGCAGTGCTGCCTCCGGGCGGGAGGGAGTCGGGGAGCTGTTTTTT.